The rows below give T cell receptor beta chains drawn from one sample of a study of shared clonotypes between healthy human individuals. Clones were read by immunoSEQ multiplex PCR, and TCRdb kept only the in-frame ones, dropping some. The table includes around 500,000 clones, 65% to 80% detected once. The sample consisted of PBMCs. These receptors all stem from a woman aged 40 to 49 in good health. Some clones in this sample may be carry-over from other donors' samples. Each CDR3 is given with its conserved first and last residue. Each record gives: J gene, V gene, D gene, clone size, CDR3 DNA, CDR3 protein. A D gene is named only where the DNA matches it firmly. For some rows the clone size is stated as once, few or many, or as a class when expanded; others skip it.

>TRBJ2-5|TRBV2|NA|NA
TGTGCCAGCAGAGCAGTGGCGGGTCAAGAGACCCAGTACTTC
CASRAVAGQETQYF
>TRBJ2-7|TRBV10-2|NA|few
TGCGCCAGCAGTCTAACTAGTCCCGCGGGAGAGCAGTACTTC
CASSLTSPAGEQYF
>TRBJ2-5|TRBV5-1|NA|NA
TGCGCCAGCAGCCCACAGCGCGGGAAAGAGACCCAGTACTTC
CASSPQRGKETQYF
>TRBJ1-1|TRBV6-1|NA|few
TGTGCCAGCAGTGAAAATAGCGAGAACACTGAAGCTTTCTTT
CASSENSENTEAFF
>TRBJ1-6|TRBV30|NA|NA
TGTGCCTGGAGTGTAGAAGGGGCCTATAATTCACCCCTCCACTTT
CAWSVEGAYNSPLHF
>TRBJ2-3|TRBV5-1|NA|NA
TGCGCCAGCACCGGAGGGGGGGATACGCAGTATTTT
CASTGGGDTQYF
>TRBJ1-1|TRBV2|TRBD1|NA
TGTGCCAGCAGGCTCCTCAGGGGGGCCACTGAAGCTTTCTTT
CASRLLRGATEAFF
>TRBJ2-3|TRBV11-2|TRBD2|few
TGTGCCAGCAGCACCACACTAGCGGGAGGTGGGACAGATACGCAGTATTTT
CASSTTLAGGGTDTQYF
>TRBJ2-7|TRBV7-4|NA|once
TGTGCCAGCACCTTCTGGAAATTCGCGAGCCTAGCGCCTTTCTCCTACGAGCAGTACTTC
CASTFWKFASLAPFSYEQYF
>TRBJ2-2|TRBV10-3|TRBD2|NA
TGTGCCATCAGCCTCGGACTAGCGGGAGCGGGCACCGGGGAGCTGTTTTTT
CAISLGLAGAGTGELFF
>TRBJ2-7|TRBV4-2|TRBD2|NA
TGTGCCAGCAGCCAAGATGGGACTAGTACTCTCTACGAGCAGTACTTC
CASSQDGTSTLYEQYF
>TRBJ2-2|TRBV5-4|NA|NA
TGTGCCAGCAGGGGGGGTCCGGGGCAGAACACCGGGGAGCTGTTTTTT
CASRGGPGQNTGELFF
>TRBJ1-4|TRBV7-6|NA|NA
TGTGCCAGCAGCTTAGGGACAGTAAATGAAAAACTGTTTTTT
CASSLGTVNEKLFF
>TRBJ2-1|TRBV5-1|NA|NA
TGCGCCAGCAGCTTGGGCACATTAACGATGAACAATGAGCAGTTCTTC
CASSLGTLTMNNEQFF
>TRBJ2-1|TRBV5-1|NA|NA
TGCGCCAGCAGCTTGGTTGGTTCACCACTGAATGAGCAGTTCTTC
CASSLVGSPLNEQFF
>TRBJ2-2|TRBV11-2|NA|NA
TGTGCCAGCAGCTTCACAAACGCGAACACCGGGGAGCTGTTTTTT
CASSFTNANTGELFF
>TRBJ2-7|TRBV5-1|TRBD1|NA
TGCGCCAGCAGCTTGGGGGGACAGGGGAACCCCTACGAGCAGTACTTC
CASSLGGQGNPYEQYF
>TRBJ2-6|TRBV7-3|NA|NA
TGTGCCAGCAGCCAAGGGGTGGCTGGGGCCAACGTCCTGACTTTC
CASSQGVAGANVLTF
>TRBJ2-5|TRBV25-1|TRBD2|NA
TGTGCCAGCAGTGAATACGGCTTGGGAGCGGGGAGGGAAGAGACCCAGTACTTC
CASSEYGLGAGREETQYF
>TRBJ2-2|TRBV5-1|NA|NA
TGCGCCAGCAGCCCCTCAGAGCACAGTTCCGGGGAGCTGTTTTTT
CASSPSEHSSGELFF
>TRBJ2-5|TRBV7-6|NA|NA
TGTGCCAGCAGCTTAGCGTGGCCCGCCGCAGAGACCCAGTACTTC
CASSLAWPAAETQYF
>TRBJ1-4|TRBV15|NA|NA
TGTGCCACCAGCAGAGACACAGGGATCCCTAATGAAAAACTGTTTTTT
CATSRDTGIPNEKLFF
>TRBJ2-3|TRBV5-1|TRBD1|once
TGCGCCAGCAGCCTGACAGGGGGCGGAGATACGCAGTATTTT
CASSLTGGGDTQYF
>TRBJ2-2|TRBV28|TRBD2|NA
TGTGCCAGCAGTACCCCGGGGAGGGGAGAGACCGGGGAGCTGTTTTTT
CASSTPGRGETGELFF
>TRBJ2-6|TRBV11-2|NA|NA
TGTGCCAGCAGCGCCAACGTCCTGACTTTC
CASSANVLTF
>TRBJ2-4|TRBV11-2|NA|NA
TGTGCCAGCAGCTTCTCTGATGGACAGTTCCAAAGCTTC
CASSFSDGQFQSF
>TRBJ2-2|TRBV2|NA|NA
TGTGCCAGCAAAACAGACAGGTACACCGGGGAGCTGTTTTTT
CASKTDRYTGELFF
>TRBJ1-2|TRBV11-2|NA|NA
TGTGCCAGCAAGAAGACGGGTTCGAACTATGGCTACACCTTC
CASKKTGSNYGYTF
>TRBJ1-4|TRBV27|NA|NA
TGTGCCAGCAGTTTCCTGGGAACCGGGGATGAAAAACTGTTTTTT
CASSFLGTGDEKLFF
>TRBJ2-7|TRBV4-1|TRBD2|NA
TGCGCCAGCAGCCGCTTAGTCCCCTCCTCAGCGGGAGTCGAGCAGTACTTC
CASSRLVPSSAGVEQYF
>TRBJ1-2|TRBV27|TRBD1|NA
TGTGCCAGCAGTCAGAGGGGGGGACAGACTTTCTACGGCTATGGCTACACCTTC
CASSQRGGQTFYGYGYTF
>TRBJ2-7|TRBV11-2|TRBD1|few
TGTGCCAGCAGCCTGGGACAGGGGGCGACAAACTCCTACGAGCAGTACTTC
CASSLGQGATNSYEQYF
>TRBJ2-7|TRBV6-5|TRBD2|NA
TGTGCCAGCAGTTACGGCCTAGCGGGAGGTTTGCGGGAGCAGTACTTC
CASSYGLAGGLREQYF
>TRBJ2-7|TRBV30|NA|NA
TGTGCCTGGAGTGTAGGGGGTAAGGCCTACGAGCAGTACTTC
CAWSVGGKAYEQYF
>TRBJ2-2|TRBV11-2|NA|NA
TGTGCCAGCAGCCTCTCCGGGCTAGCGCACACCGGGGAGCTGTTTTTT
CASSLSGLAHTGELFF
>TRBJ2-7|TRBV18|NA|NA
TGTGCCAGCTCACCAGGGGGGCCCGCATCAGGCTACGAGCAGTACTTC
CASSPGGPASGYEQYF
>TRBJ2-1|TRBV25-1|NA|NA
TGTGCCAGCAGCGGTTGGCCGGTGCATGAGCAGTTCTTC
CASSGWPVHEQFF
>TRBJ1-5|TRBV2|NA|NA
TGTGCCAGCAGTGAATTCCCCTACGGGGGTCAGCCCCAGCATTTT
CASSEFPYGGQPQHF
>TRBJ1-1|TRBV6-6|NA|few
TGTGCCAGCAGGACCCACCAGGTGGCCCACACTGAAGCTTTCTTT
CASRTHQVAHTEAFF
>TRBJ2-1|TRBV12-5|TRBD2|NA
TGTGCTAGTGGTTTGGTACTGGGGGAGCGGGAGGGCCGGGGAAATGAGCAGTTCTTC
CASGLVLGEREGRGNEQFF
>TRBJ1-2|TRBV19|NA|NA
TGTGCCAGTATCCCGGGACGGCTTAACTATGGCTACACCTTC
CASIPGRLNYGYTF
>TRBJ2-1|TRBV4-2|TRBD1|NA
TGTGCCAGCAGCCCAAGTCTCCAGGGGGCGAAGAATGAGCAGTTCTTC
CASSPSLQGAKNEQFF